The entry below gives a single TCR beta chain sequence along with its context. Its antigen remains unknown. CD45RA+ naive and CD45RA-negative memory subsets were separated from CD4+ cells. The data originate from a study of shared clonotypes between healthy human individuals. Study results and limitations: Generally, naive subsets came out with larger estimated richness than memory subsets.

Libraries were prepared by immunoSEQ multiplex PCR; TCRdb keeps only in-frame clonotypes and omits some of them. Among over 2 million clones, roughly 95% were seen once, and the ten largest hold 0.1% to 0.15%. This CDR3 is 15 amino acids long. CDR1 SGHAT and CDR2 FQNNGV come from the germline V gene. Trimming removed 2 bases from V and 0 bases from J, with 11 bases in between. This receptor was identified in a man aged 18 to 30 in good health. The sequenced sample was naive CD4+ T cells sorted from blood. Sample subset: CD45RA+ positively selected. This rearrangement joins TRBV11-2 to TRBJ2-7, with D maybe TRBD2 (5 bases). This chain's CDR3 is CASSLPAAISYEQYF. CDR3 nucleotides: TGTGCCAGCAGCTTACCAGCGGCGATCTCCTACGAGCAGTACTTC. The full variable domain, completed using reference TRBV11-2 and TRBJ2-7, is EAGVAQSPRYKIIEKRQSVAFWCNPISGHATLYWYQQILGQGPKLLIQFQNNGVVDDSQLPKDRFSAERLKGVDSTLKIQPAKLEDSAVYLCASSLPAAISYEQYFGPGTRLTVT.